This T cell receptor (beta chain) was sequenced in a study of cytomegalovirus exposure and HLA in healthy donors (dated by TCRdb to about 2017). Background on the whole study: An earlier analysis of approximately 600 of the donors reported 276 Gb of sequence data and some 100 million unique TCR beta sequences from 150 million to 200 million T cells. An early release covering 550 to 700 HLA-typed donors comprised approximately 300 gigabases of sequencing data and approximately 80 million unique TCR sequences. Of the approximately 400 genotyped donors, over 70% fell in the genetic ancestry cluster associated with self-reported Caucasian donors. The study was designed to test whether signatures of past pathogen exposure could be identified by cataloging public T cell receptors. The study profiled the T cell repertoires of hundreds of subjects by immunosequencing and related them to cytomegalovirus serostatus. Along with the approximately 620-subject first cohort, a separate validation cohort of over a hundred different subjects was used. High-throughput TCR immunosequencing, statistical association of individual TCRs with disease status, and machine learning were combined to predict cytomegalovirus infection status. To study patterns of TCR occurrence, a later analysis re-analyzed previously published TCR beta repertoires from 700 or so donors and added high-resolution HLA genotyping. Rather than drawing on any new phenotypic data, the later analysis identified candidate immune exposures from TCR beta sequences and the way those sequences occurred across donors. An earlier analysis of around 580 of the donors used high-throughput TCR beta sequencing to judge whether each TCR beta V gene segment behaved as functional or pseudogenic. Donor age, sex, ethnicity and CMV serostatus were compiled alongside the repertoire data. A later genetic analysis took genome-wide SNP genotypes for about 55% of the roughly 700 donors and used that subset as a discovery cohort. All discovery cohort repertoires had been generated using a single sequencing platform. Both class I and class II loci were covered by HLA typing, at four-digit resolution. Typing coverage differed by locus: A, B, C, DRB1 and DQB1 were typed in roughly 629-630 donors, DQA1 in roughly 500, DPA1 in 600 to 610, and DPB1 in approximately 450. About 5 DR-DQ haplotypes were handled as single units for association and clustering, since linkage in the cohort was strong. On average, roughly 250,000 unique TCR beta nucleotide sequences were sequenced per donor among 350 to 400 genotyped donors of the cohort, with 15% to 20% of those sequences being non-productive.

Concerning this clone itself: It lacks a known antigen. No much larger clone is present one base from it, and per-base qualities are unavailable.

The investigation overall reported the following: While some public TCRs were present in many individuals, most TCR sequences turned up only very rarely across donors. In a later analysis, most CMV-associated TCR beta chains were found to appear HLA-restricted, with HLA associations seemingly driven largely by CMV exposure. A later analysis found that TCR association rates varied across HLA loci, with DRB1 alleles showing the most associated TCRs and HLA-C alleles the fewest. Because HLA typing was unavailable for some donors at each locus, only the typed subset was used in association tests. A later analysis found that HLA-associated TCR beta chains were more clonally expanded and had lower generation probabilities than equally common non-associated chains. Some IMGT-functional V segments, including TRBV6-2 and TRBV6-3, could not be told apart with the 87-base-pair reads, so those segments were excluded. A further reported finding was that TCR beta sequences accurately predicted the HLA-A and HLA-B alleles for most subjects in the first cohort. Assigning TCR associations to individual alleles was difficult when HLA alleles, especially DR and DQ, strongly co-occurred. In an earlier analysis of fewer than 750 of the donors, most TCR beta V segments were observed in productive rearrangements about 90% or about 30% of the time, broadly matching IMGT annotations. The sequencing pipeline was judged likely to have produced a cluster of highly shared sequence variants as a technical artifact. It was suggested by the authors that the approach could potentially be generalized to other disease states and immunological phenotypes. An association between a missense DCLRE1C variant and V-gene and J-gene trimming of TCR beta chains was found in a later genetic analysis and replicated in an independent cohort. At a false discovery rate of 0.05, a later analysis linked 15,000 to 20,000 TCR beta sequences to specific HLA alleles. Linkage disequilibrium might explain the correlated functional status among segregating V segments, but an unknown experimental factor could not be excluded. The cohort was sequenced for TCR beta chains only, and without alpha or paired-chain data the features that could be detected were limited. For the cohort, immune exposure information was limited to CMV serostatus. A later genetic analysis reported fewer N-insertions in productive TCRs among donors in an Asian-associated ancestry cluster than the roughly 700-donor mean. In both the original and validation cohorts, the classifier was reported to diagnose cytomegalovirus status with high specificity and sensitivity. Three of the identified cytomegalovirus-associated TCR beta chains were confirmed in vitro to be specific for cytomegalovirus antigens. Several of the top co-occurrence clusters appeared to be linked to parvovirus B19, influenza, CMV and Epstein-Barr virus, according to a later analysis. Because counts were too low, about 15 rarely observed V segments, including chromosome 9 orphons, were left out of the earlier analysis of about 500 of the donors. The study gave a list of 150 to 200 TCR beta chains associated with cytomegalovirus. Sequencing depth was assumed to be roughly uniform across donors in the presence/absence analyses, though that assumption may not hold.

In total, approximately 700 healthy bone marrow donors made up the cohort. All cohort members were sampled while nominally healthy, although unrecorded immune exposures were likely present. The donor tested CMV seropositive and was one of the 289 seropositive cohort members. A peripheral blood sample was provided by each donor, and peripheral blood mononuclear cells were used for TCR beta sequencing. Genomic DNA extraction from the blood cell samples was performed with the Qiagen DNeasy Blood Extraction Kit. Trimming accounts for 2 bases at V and 1 base at J, while the number of junction bases matched to no gene is 4. According to the germline V gene, CDR1 reads SGHTS and CDR2 reads YDEGEE. The CDR3 runs 15 residues from the cysteine to the phenylalanine. Only the CDR3 portion is preserved as DNA: 45 bases, with reading frame beginning at the first base. Library preparation used the immunoSEQ multiplex PCR assay. The multiplex PCR relied on a mix of 60 forward primers for TCR Vbeta segments and 13 reverse primers for TCR Jbeta segments. A multiplex PCR assay on genomic DNA amplified the CDR3 region of rearranged TCR beta genes. On the Illumina HiSeq System, the amplified TCR beta libraries were sequenced as 87-base-pair reads. The authors' pipeline ran thus. A later analysis tallied around 87 million unique TCR beta chains across the 666 repertoires, and 10 million to 11 million of those chains were shared by two or more donors. Raw reads were error-corrected and collapsed into unique sequences with a nearest-neighbor algorithm that merged closely related sequences to remove PCR and sequencing errors. CDR3 sequences were aligned to IMGT reference sequences to assign V, D and J gene segments. For a sequence to be retained, at least a six-nucleotide match to both a V gene segment and a J gene segment was required. Rearrangements were called productive when the CDR3 lacked stop codons and stayed in frame with V and J; all others were non-productive. CDR3 was defined by IMGT convention, running from the second conserved V-encoded cysteine to the conserved J-encoded phenylalanine. The earlier analysis of about 560 of the donors excluded any sequence lacking an unambiguous match to a single V gene segment. In an earlier analysis of several hundred of the donors, V segments were called functional above 56.7% productive rearrangements and were called segregating when the between-donor standard deviation exceeded 5%. A statistical classification framework was built to diagnose cytomegalovirus status from the catalog of TCR beta chain sequences. V and J gene assignment, in a later analysis, came from comparing TCR nucleotide sequences with IMGT/GENE-DB human TR gene sequences. In a later analysis, CDR3 sequences and most-parsimonious VDJ recombination scenarios were assigned using the TCRdist pipeline. In a later analysis, each TCR beta chain was defined by its CDR3 amino acid sequence together with its V-gene family, and reads lacking a unique V-gene family were excluded. In a later analysis, 450 to 600 highly shared, low-generation-probability nucleotide sequences were removed to address suspected cross-contamination and a sequencing artifact. In a later analysis, a clonal expansion index for each public chain was calculated from normalized within-repertoire ranks of inferred template counts. In a later analysis, generation probabilities were computed with a VDJ recombination model fitted to out-of-frame rearrangements, and the resulting probabilities were checked against IGoR. In a later analysis, TCR-TCR, TCR-HLA and TCR-CMV co-occurrence was scored with hypergeometric tests, and a repertoire-size bias correction was applied to TCR pairs. False discovery rates were estimated in a later analysis by permuting HLA or CMV assignments 20 times. A later analysis grouped co-occurring TCRs with DBSCAN, adding TCRdist sequence similarity when clustering within HLA-allele-positive subsets. For co-occurrence clustering, repertoires with fewer than 30,000 or more than 120,000 public chains were excluded, along with a handful of repertoires with anomalous nucleotide sharing. TCRdb obtained this table from immuneACCESS and retained in-frame rearrangements with V and J assigned. These tables miss some clones; where compared with another copy, unresolved V genes account for less than half of the shortfall, and the remainder is unexplained. V and J calls and clone size are as listed in that table; D and trimming were resolved from the DNA. Present in this sample are about 120,000 clones, about 80% of which were seen just once. Clones ranked in the top ten supply approximately 2.5% of the sample.

The chain joins TRBV5-8 to TRBJ2-3, and 7 junctional nucleotides match TRBD2. This TCR was sampled from a woman between 40 and 50 years old in good health and CMV-seropositive. Source material: PBMCs. The CDR3 protein: CASSFGTSGTDTQYF. The DNA is as follows: TGTGCCAGCAGCTTCGGTACTAGCGGCACAGATACGCAGTATTTT.